The clone carrying this T cell receptor beta chain was picked up a small number of times. Its antigen is as yet unknown. The entry originates in a study of T-cell memory formation after mild COVID-19. Using constant-segment primers, 5'RACE produced TCR alpha and TCR beta cDNA libraries carrying sample barcodes and UMIs. TCRdb analysed the 5' RACE reads with MiXCR anew, one entry per CDR3 protein. The table includes 350,000 or so distinct CDR3 sequences, under 15% detected once. There are 15 residues in the CDR3. V gave up 3 bases and J gave up 8 bases, with 19 bases separating them. Germline CDR1 is KGHSH and CDR2 is LQKENI. Findings of the study overall: Pre-infection memory showed some responding clones, and this suggested that cross-reactive memory joined.

The chain carries TRBV18 and TRBJ1-1; D is perhaps TRBD1 (6 bases). The specimen was PBMCs or a T cell subset sorted from them (not recorded which). The receptor's source is a man aged 18-30 years who had mild COVID-19 (a few samples of this study predate the infection). Cell type and time point are not known. For the CDR3, the DNA is TGTGCCAGCTCACCCCCCCCCTTAGTGGGGACAGAAGCTTTCTTT. Protein sequence: CASSPPPLVGTEAFF.